This passage covers 8 T cell receptor beta chains from one sample sequenced in a study of follicular helper T cells after annual influenza vaccination. Specified time point: 2015-2016 season, 7 days after influenza vaccination. Profiling relied on immunoSEQ multiplex PCR, and the TCRdb table lists in-frame clones only, not all of them. The repertoire holds roughly 7,000 clones, approximately 88% seen once, with 1.5% to 2% in the top ten. Source: CXCR5+ CD38- circulating T follicular helper cells from blood, taken 7 days after influenza vaccination. Subset described: circulating Tfh, non-naive CD4+CXCR5+PD-1+ (ICOS+CD38+ or ICOS-CD38-). These receptors were obtained from an adult who received the influenza vaccine.

The rearrangement joins TRBV6-6 to TRBJ2-7; 7 nucleotides agree with TRBD2. There are 14 residues in the CDR3. From germline, CDR1 is MNHNY and CDR2 SVGAGI (reference sequence). V lost 7 bases, J lost 2 bases, and 8 bases stayed unmatched. CDR3 sequence: CASTPRTSTYEQYF. The CDR3 nucleotides read TGTGCCAGCACTCCTCGGACTAGTACCTACGAGCAGTACTTC.

The sample holds one count of this clone. The chain employs TRBV19 and TRBJ2-7; the D gene is possibly TRBD2 (6 bases). CDR1 is LNHDA, CDR2 SQIVND, per germline (reference sequence). V was cut by 1 base and J by 2 bases, with 15 bases left in between. The CDR3 extends over 16 amino acids. The chain's CDR3 is CASSIGKGDSAYEQYF. CDR3 DNA sequence: TGTGCCAGTAGTATAGGGAAAGGGGACTCCGCCTACGAGCAGTACTTC.

This clone was counted a few times. CDR3 sequence (DNA): TGTGCCAGCAGTTTGACAGGGGGGTCCTACGAGCAGTACTTC. Translating it yields CASSLTGGSYEQYF. The V call is TRBV27, the J call TRBJ2-7; 9 positions match TRBD1. The ends lost 3 bases at V and 1 base at J; junction bases unmatched: 1. Germline V CDR1 and CDR2: MNHEY, SMNVEV (reference sequence). There are 14 residues in the CDR3.

The chain is built from TRBV12-5 and TRBJ1-5; D gene uncertain. The CDR3 loop spans 13 amino acids. The germline V gene encodes CDR1 LGHNT and CDR2 FRNRAP. V lost 2 bases, J lost 9 bases, and 11 bases lay in between. In nucleotides, the CDR3 is TGTGCTAGTGGTTTGCAGACGGTAGTGCCCCAGCATTTT. Translation: CASGLQTVVPQHF.

This clone appeared a single time. The rearrangement links TRBV4-2 to TRBJ2-1, with D hard to call. The germline CDR1 and CDR2 sequences are LGHNA and YNFKEQ. CDR3 size: 13 residues. The V gene lost 3 bases and the J gene lost 10 bases, with 13 bases spanning the gap. The CDR3 DNA reads TGTGCCAGCAGCCAGGTAGAGTCTGGGGAGCAGTTCTTC. This translates into CASSQVESGEQFF.

The chain combines TRBV6-1 with TRBJ2-1, with D unresolved. Germline CDR1 reads MNHNS; CDR2 reads SASEGT. The CDR3 is 13 amino acids. The V end was cut by 0 bases, the J end by 14 bases, with 14 bases between. CDR3 DNA sequence: TGTGCCAGCAGTGAAGCGTATGAGAGGCAGAAGTTCTTC. Its protein is CASSEAYERQKFF.

The rearrangement joins TRBV29-1 to TRBJ1-1; maybe TRBD1 (5 bases). CDR1 SQVTM and CDR2 ANQGSEA come from the germline V gene. Deletions cut 6 bases from V and 6 bases from J, with 17 bases between. This CDR3 has 13 residues. The CDR3 DNA is TGCAGCGTCGCCCAGGGCCCGGGCGCTGAAGCTTTCTTT. This codes for CSVAQGPGAEAFF.

CDR3 nucleotide sequence: TGTGCCAGCAACCTTCCCGGGAGCCCCTACGAGCAGTACTTC. It codes for CASNLPGSPYEQYF. The chain uses TRBV28 and TRBJ2-7, with D possibly matching TRBD2 (6 bases). The length of the CDR3 is 14 residues. Between the trimmed V and J ends, which lost 7 bases and 2 bases, there was a span of 15 bases. Germline CDR1 MDHEN, CDR2 SYDVKM.